This T cell receptor (beta chain) is from a study of early T cells in non-severe SARS-CoV-2 infection. J gave up 7 bases and V 2 bases, and 20 bases lay outside the gene matches. Germline V gene sequence: CDR1 MNHNY, CDR2 SVGAGI (reference sequence). There are 19 residues in the CDR3. TCRdb reprocessed the 5' RACE reads with MiXCR, giving one entry per CDR3 protein. This sample has over 55,000 distinct CDR3 sequences, with roughly 13% found just once. This clonotype has ten or more counts. This rearrangement joins TRBV6-6 to TRBJ2-3; TRBD2 agrees at 8 bases. The sample was whole blood. The clonotype originates from an adult who was a healthcare worker with PCR-confirmed SARS-CoV-2 infection or an uninfected control (not recorded which). Written as DNA, the CDR3 is TGTGCCAGCAGTTACGCTCCGGGCGCGGGGGGTCTCCAGGGCTATACGCAGTATTTT. Protein sequence: CASSYAPGAGGLQGYTQYF.